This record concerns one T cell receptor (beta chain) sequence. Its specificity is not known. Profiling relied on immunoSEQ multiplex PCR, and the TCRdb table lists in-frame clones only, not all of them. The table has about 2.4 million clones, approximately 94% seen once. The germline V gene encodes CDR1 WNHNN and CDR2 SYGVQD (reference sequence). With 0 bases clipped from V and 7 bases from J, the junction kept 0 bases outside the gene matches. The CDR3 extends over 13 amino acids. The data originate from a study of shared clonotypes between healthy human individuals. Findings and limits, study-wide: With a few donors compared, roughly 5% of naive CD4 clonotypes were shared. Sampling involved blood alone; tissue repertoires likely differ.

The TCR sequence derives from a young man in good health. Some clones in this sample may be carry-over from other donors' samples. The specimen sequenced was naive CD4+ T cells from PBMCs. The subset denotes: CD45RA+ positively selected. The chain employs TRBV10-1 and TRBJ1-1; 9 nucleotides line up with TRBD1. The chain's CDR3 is CASSESGQGEAFF. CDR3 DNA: TGCGCCAGCAGTGAGTCGGGACAGGGTGAAGCTTTCTTT.